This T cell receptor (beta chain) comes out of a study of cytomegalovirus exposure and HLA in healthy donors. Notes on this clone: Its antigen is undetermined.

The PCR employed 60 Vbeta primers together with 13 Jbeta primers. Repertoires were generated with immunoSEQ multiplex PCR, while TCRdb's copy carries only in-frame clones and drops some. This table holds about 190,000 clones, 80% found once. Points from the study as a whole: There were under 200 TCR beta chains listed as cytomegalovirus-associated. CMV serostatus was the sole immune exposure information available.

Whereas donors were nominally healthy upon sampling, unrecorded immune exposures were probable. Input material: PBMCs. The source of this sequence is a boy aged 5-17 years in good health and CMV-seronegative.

CDR3 loop: CASRQGSSYEQYF. The CDR3 DNA reads TGCGCCAGCAGACAGGGGTCTTCCTACGAGCAGTACTTC. The chain recombines TRBV5-1 with TRBJ2-5, with 7 bases aligning to TRBD1. Gene TRBJ2-7 matches the end of the DNA better, so the J call may be wrong. Germline-derived CDR1 and CDR2 are SGHRS and YFSETQ. There are 13 residues in the CDR3.